The rows below give T cell receptor beta chains drawn from one sample of a study of blood T cell repertoires in COVID-19. Generated by immunoSEQ multiplex PCR, the TCRdb table keeps only in-frame clones and is missing some. In the table there are 250,000 to 350,000 clones, around 90% of which are singletons. Sequenced sample: PBMCs or T cells enriched from blood (not recorded which). These receptor sequences come from a woman between 18 and 29 years old with acute COVID-19. Both conserved end residues are part of each CDR3. D genes are given only for firm matches. A clone size is listed for some rows: how often the clone was seen (once, few, many), or a class if it is expanded.

J,size,D,V,CDR3,DNA
TRBJ2-1,-,TRBD2,TRBV11-2,CASSGGTSGSRDEQFF,TGTGCCAGCAGCGGGGGAACTAGCGGGAGTAGAGATGAGCAGTTCTTC
TRBJ1-5,-,TRBD1,TRBV7-8,CASSLGQGTGNQPQHF,TGTGCCAGCAGCTTAGGACAGGGAACGGGCAATCAGCCCCAGCATTTT
TRBJ2-2,-,-,TRBV9,CASSLRTANEANTGELFF,TGTGCCAGCAGCCTAAGGACAGCGAATGAGGCGAACACCGGGGAGCTGTTTTTT
TRBJ2-1,-,-,TRBV2,CASTTGRSYNEQFF,TGTGCCAGCACGACCGGGAGATCCTACAATGAGCAGTTCTTC
TRBJ2-3,-,TRBD1,TRBV7-9,CASSLTGGMDTQYF,TGTGCCAGCAGCTTGACAGGGGGCATGGATACGCAGTATTTT
TRBJ2-1,-,TRBD2,TRBV6-5,CASSYLLAETYNEQFF,TGTGCCAGCAGTTACCTACTAGCGGAAACCTACAATGAGCAGTTCTTC
TRBJ2-4,-,-,TRBV19,CASKSEVAKNIQYF,TGTGCCAGTAAGTCTGAGGTAGCCAAAAACATTCAGTACTTC
TRBJ2-1,-,TRBD1,TRBV18,CASSSRQGSSYNEQFF,TGTGCCAGCTCGTCCAGACAGGGATCCTCCTACAATGAGCAGTTCTTC
TRBJ2-1,-,TRBD2,TRBV5-5,CASSIQLADLYNEQFF,TGTGCCAGCAGCATCCAGCTAGCGGACCTATACAATGAGCAGTTCTTC
TRBJ1-4,-,TRBD1,TRBV6-1,CASSARDRGTNEKLFF,TGTGCCAGCAGTGCCAGGGACAGGGGAACTAATGAAAAACTGTTTTTT
TRBJ1-2,-,-,TRBV4-2,CASSQDHGVDGYTF,TGTGCCAGCAGCCAAGATCACGGGGTAGATGGCTACACCTTC
TRBJ2-5,-,TRBD2,TRBV10-3,CAISGTGGDQETQYF,TGTGCCATCAGTGGGACGGGAGGGGACCAAGAGACCCAGTACTTC
TRBJ2-7,-,-,TRBV7-2,CASSFGQPSYEQYF,TGTGCCAGCAGCTTCGGACAGCCATCCTACGAGCAGTACTTC
TRBJ1-1,-,-,TRBV4-1,CASSQVERWNTEAFF,TGCGCCAGCAGCCAAGTCGAACGGTGGAACACTGAAGCTTTCTTT
TRBJ1-2,-,TRBD1,TRBV6-5,CASSSGTGVNYGYTF,TGTGCCAGCAGTTCCGGGACAGGGGTCAACTATGGCTACACCTTC
TRBJ2-7,-,TRBD2,TRBV7-2,CASSWTSGSTHEQYF,TGTGCCAGCAGCTGGACTAGCGGGAGTACCCACGAGCAGTACTTC
TRBJ2-3,-,TRBD1,TRBV7-3,CASSPGGRISSTDTQYF,TGTGCCAGCTCCCCAGGGGGACGGATTTCTAGCACAGATACGCAGTATTTT
TRBJ1-3,-,-,TRBV19,CASSTTAGNTIYF,TGTGCCAGTAGTACTACGGCTGGAAACACCATATATTTT
TRBJ1-2,-,TRBD1,TRBV5-6,CASNLQGNYGYTF,TGTGCCAGCAACCTACAGGGGAACTATGGCTACACCTTC
TRBJ2-5,-,TRBD2,TRBV5-1,CASSLGLATAQETQYF,TGCGCCAGCAGCTTGGGACTAGCTACCGCCCAAGAGACCCAGTACTTC
TRBJ2-1,-,-,TRBV11-2,CASSLVRYNEQFF,TGTGCCAGCAGCTTAGTTCGTTACAATGAGCAGTTCTTC
TRBJ2-3,-,TRBD1,TRBV18,CASSPVPGQVANTDTQYF,TGTGCCAGCTCACCAGTTCCGGGACAGGTTGCCAACACAGATACGCAGTATTTT
TRBJ2-2,-,-,TRBV7-6,CASSLQYGELFF,TGTGCCAGCAGCTTACAGTACGGGGAGCTGTTTTTT
TRBJ2-3,-,-,TRBV28,CASNPGPGPTDTQYF,TGTGCCAGCAATCCCGGGCCAGGGCCCACAGATACGCAGTATTTT
TRBJ1-5,once,-,TRBV20-1,CSASGSSNQPQHF,TGCAGTGCTAGTGGTAGTTCCAATCAGCCCCAGCATTTT
TRBJ1-5,-,-,TRBV16,CASSPRSGRNNQPQHF,TGTGCCAGCAGCCCACGCTCGGGGAGAAACAATCAGCCCCAGCATTTT
TRBJ2-2,-,-,TRBV4-3,CASSQTGSITGELFF,TGCGCCAGCAGCCAAACAGGGTCTATCACCGGGGAGCTGTTTTTT
TRBJ1-1,once,-,TRBV6-5,CASSPTGWDTEAFF,TGTGCCAGCAGCCCGACGGGGTGGGACACTGAAGCTTTCTTT
TRBJ1-6,-,-,TRBV5-4,CASSLQGRASPLHF,TGTGCCAGCAGCTTACAGGGCAGAGCCTCACCCCTCCACTTT
TRBJ2-7,-,TRBD1,TRBV7-9,CASSSTGTGIYEQYF,TGTGCCAGCAGCTCCACCGGGACAGGGATCTACGAGCAGTACTTC
TRBJ1-5,-,-,TRBV30,CAWSLQGHSNQPQHF,TGTGCCTGGAGTTTACAGGGTCATAGCAATCAGCCCCAGCATTTT
TRBJ2-1,-,-,TRBV10-1,CASSDSDEQFF,TGCGCCAGCAGTGACAGTGATGAGCAGTTCTTC
TRBJ1-3,-,TRBD1,TRBV5-1,CASSLTLGQAGNTIYF,TGCGCCAGCAGCTTGACCTTGGGACAGGCTGGAAACACCATATATTTT
TRBJ1-5,-,TRBD1,TRBV6-1,CASSEWQGGSNQPQHF,TGTGCCAGCAGTGAATGGCAGGGGGGCAGCAATCAGCCCCAGCATTTT
TRBJ1-2,-,-,TRBV5-1,CASSLDQANYGYTF,TGCGCCAGCAGCTTGGATCAGGCTAACTATGGCTACACCTTC
TRBJ2-6,-,-,TRBV9,CASSPRKGSGGANVLTF,TGTGCCAGCAGCCCACGTAAGGGTTCGGGGGGGGCCAACGTCCTGACTTTC
TRBJ1-2,once,-,TRBV28,CASSPGGGRNYGYTF,TGTGCCAGCAGCCCCGGGGGAGGGCGTAACTATGGCTACACCTTC
TRBJ1-5,-,-,TRBV12-3/TRBV12-4,CASSYRNQPQHF,TGTGCCAGCAGTTATAGAAATCAGCCCCAGCATTTT
TRBJ2-2,-,TRBD2,TRBV15,CATSRRGVGGELFF,TGTGCCACCAGCAGACGGGGGGTCGGCGGGGAGCTGTTTTTT
TRBJ2-7,-,TRBD2,TRBV9,CASSPGGGPSTYEQYF,TGTGCCAGCAGCCCGGGGGGGGGCCCTTCGACCTACGAGCAGTACTTC
TRBJ1-1,-,-,TRBV3-1/TRBV3-2,CASSQAGARISEAFF,TGTGCCAGCAGCCAAGCGGGAGCCCGGATCTCTGAAGCTTTCTTT
TRBJ2-1,-,-,TRBV23-1,CASSQRQLSNEQFF,TGCGCCAGCAGTCAACGACAGCTGTCCAATGAGCAGTTCTTC
TRBJ2-1,-,-,TRBV30,CAWSVDTRNEQFF,TGTGCCTGGAGTGTAGACACGCGCAATGAGCAGTTCTTC
TRBJ1-1,-,TRBD1,TRBV19,CASRPQTGDRNTEAFF,TGTGCCAGTAGACCCCAGACAGGGGATAGGAACACTGAAGCTTTCTTT
TRBJ1-3,once,-,TRBV6-1,CASSETGPFSGNTIYF,TGTGCCAGCAGTGAGACAGGACCCTTCTCTGGAAACACCATATATTTT
TRBJ2-7,-,-,TRBV25-1,CASRAGKVAYEQYF,TGTGCCAGCAGGGCAGGGAAAGTGGCCTACGAGCAGTACTTC
TRBJ2-3,-,TRBD2,TRBV30,CAWSGSGSRYERPPRSTDTQYF,TGTGCCTGGAGTGGTAGCGGGAGTAGATACGAGAGGCCCCCACGAAGCACAGATACGCAGTATTTT
TRBJ2-7,-,-,TRBV28,CASSPRGRGSEQYF,TGTGCCAGCAGCCCCCGTGGCAGGGGCAGCGAGCAGTACTTC
TRBJ1-5,-,-,TRBV6-6,CASSYSEGKGNKPQHF,TGTGCCAGCAGTTACTCGGAGGGAAAGGGGAATAAGCCCCAGCATTTT
TRBJ2-1,-,-,TRBV20-1,CSASWRSSYNEQFF,TGCAGTGCTAGTTGGCGGAGCTCCTACAATGAGCAGTTCTTC
TRBJ1-2,-,-,TRBV6-6,CASSYSIGRYYGYTF,TGTGCCAGCAGTTACTCGATCGGGAGGTACTATGGCTACACCTTC
TRBJ1-2,-,-,TRBV4-1,CASSSTGRLYGYTF,TGCGCCAGCAGCTCTACAGGGAGACTCTATGGCTACACCTTC
TRBJ2-1,-,-,TRBV13,CASSFTGNEQFF,TGTGCCAGCAGCTTTACCGGCAATGAGCAGTTCTTC
TRBJ2-7,once,-,TRBV27,CASSLPGESHEQYF,TGTGCCAGCAGTTTACCCGGAGAGTCCCACGAGCAGTACTTC
TRBJ2-2,once,TRBD1,TRBV30,CACSGQGIAGELFF,TGTGCCTGCTCGGGACAGGGGATCGCCGGGGAGCTGTTTTTT
TRBJ2-7,-,TRBD1,TRBV24-1,CATSDPMGQGGDSYEQYF,TGTGCCACCAGTGATCCAATGGGACAGGGCGGGGACTCCTACGAGCAGTACTTC
TRBJ2-5,-,-,TRBV12-1,CASSSRWTSGNAQYF,TGTGCCAGCAGCTCCCGGTGGACTAGCGGGAACGCTCAGTACTTC
TRBJ1-6,-,-,TRBV4-2,CASSQGRGGNSPLHF,TGTGCCAGCAGCCAAGGACGGGGAGGCAATTCACCCCTCCACTTT
TRBJ1-1,-,-,TRBV7-8,CASSLRGFETFF,TGTGCCAGCAGCTTACGGGGGTTTGAGACTTTCTTT